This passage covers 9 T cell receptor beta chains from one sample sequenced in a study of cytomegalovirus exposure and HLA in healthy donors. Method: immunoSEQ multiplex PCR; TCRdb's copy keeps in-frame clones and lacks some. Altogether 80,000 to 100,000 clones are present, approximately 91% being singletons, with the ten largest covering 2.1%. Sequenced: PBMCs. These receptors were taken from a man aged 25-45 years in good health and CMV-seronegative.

CDR3 coding DNA: TGTGCCAGCAGCCTTGAATGGCAGACCTACAATGAGCAGTTCTTC. Translation gives CASSLEWQTYNEQFF. The V gene is TRBV7-2, the J gene TRBJ2-1; D is unclear. V was pared by 5 bases and J by 2 bases, with 13 bases between. The CDR3 runs 15 residues. Germline V gene sequence: CDR1 SGHTA, CDR2 FQGNSA.

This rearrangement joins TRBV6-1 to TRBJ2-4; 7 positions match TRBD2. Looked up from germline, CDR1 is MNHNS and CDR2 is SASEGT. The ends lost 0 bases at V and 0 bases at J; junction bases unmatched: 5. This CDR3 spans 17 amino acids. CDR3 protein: CASSEAPGGKAKNIQYF. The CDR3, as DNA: TGTGCCAGCAGTGAAGCGCCCGGGGGGAAAGCCAAAAACATTCAGTACTTC.

The CDR3 DNA reads TGTGCCAGCAGTTCACAGAGAGGGTACGAGCAGTACTTC. Protein: CASSSQRGYEQYF. The chain links TRBV6-1 to TRBJ2-7, with D maybe TRBD2 (5 bases). V was pared by 5 bases and J by 4 bases, with 12 bases between. The CDR3 loop spans 13 amino acids. Germline V CDR1 and CDR2: MNHNS, SASEGT.

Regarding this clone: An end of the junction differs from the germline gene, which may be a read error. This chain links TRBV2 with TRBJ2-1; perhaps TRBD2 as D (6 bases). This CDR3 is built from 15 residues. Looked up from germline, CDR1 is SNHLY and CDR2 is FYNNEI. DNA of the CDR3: TGTGCCAGCACTGAAGCTGGGGGGATCTACAATGAGCAGTTCTTC. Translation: CASTEAGGIYNEQFF. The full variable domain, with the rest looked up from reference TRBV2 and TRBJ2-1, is EPEVTQTPSHQVTQMGQEVILRCVPISNHLYFYWYRQILGQKVEFLVSFYNNEISEKSEIFDDQFSVERPDGSNFTLKIRSTKLEDSAMYFCASTEAGGIYNEQFFGPGTRLTVL.

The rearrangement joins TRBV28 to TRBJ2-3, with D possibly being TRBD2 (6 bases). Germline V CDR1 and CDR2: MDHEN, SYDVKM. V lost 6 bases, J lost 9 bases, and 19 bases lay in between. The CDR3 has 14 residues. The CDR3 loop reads CASSHRGEVVTQYF. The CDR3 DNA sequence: TGTGCCAGCAGCCACCGCGGGGAAGTTGTCACGCAGTATTTT.

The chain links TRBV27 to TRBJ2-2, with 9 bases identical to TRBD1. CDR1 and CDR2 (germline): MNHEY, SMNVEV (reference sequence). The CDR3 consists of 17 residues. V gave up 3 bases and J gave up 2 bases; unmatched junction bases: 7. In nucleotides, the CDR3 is TGTGCCAGCAGTTTGAGGATACAGGGGGCAAACACCGGGGAGCTGTTTTTT. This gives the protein CASSLRIQGANTGELFF.

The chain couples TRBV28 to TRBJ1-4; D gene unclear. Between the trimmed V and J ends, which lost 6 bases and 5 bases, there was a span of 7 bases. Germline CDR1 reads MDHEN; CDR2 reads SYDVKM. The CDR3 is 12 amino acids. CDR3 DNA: TGTGCCAGCAGGAGAGGAAATGAAAAACTGTTTTTT. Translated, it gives CASRRGNEKLFF.

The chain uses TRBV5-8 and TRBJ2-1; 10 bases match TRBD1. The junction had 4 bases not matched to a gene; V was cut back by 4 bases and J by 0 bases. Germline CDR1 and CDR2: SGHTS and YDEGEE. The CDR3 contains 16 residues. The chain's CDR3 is CASSTRTGGSYNEQFF. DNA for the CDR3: TGTGCCAGCAGCACGCGGACAGGGGGCTCCTACAATGAGCAGTTCTTC.

CDR3 loop: CASSPRTGTSGYNEQFF. The CDR3 nucleotides are TGTGCCAGCAGTCCCAGGACCGGGACTAGCGGGTACAATGAGCAGTTCTTC. This chain connects TRBV27 to TRBJ2-1; 12 positions agree with TRBD2. The CDR3 is 17 residues long. In germline, CDR1 is MNHEY, CDR2 SMNVEV (reference sequence). The J segment lost 4 bases and the V segment lost 5 bases, leaving 9 bases of the junction unmatched.